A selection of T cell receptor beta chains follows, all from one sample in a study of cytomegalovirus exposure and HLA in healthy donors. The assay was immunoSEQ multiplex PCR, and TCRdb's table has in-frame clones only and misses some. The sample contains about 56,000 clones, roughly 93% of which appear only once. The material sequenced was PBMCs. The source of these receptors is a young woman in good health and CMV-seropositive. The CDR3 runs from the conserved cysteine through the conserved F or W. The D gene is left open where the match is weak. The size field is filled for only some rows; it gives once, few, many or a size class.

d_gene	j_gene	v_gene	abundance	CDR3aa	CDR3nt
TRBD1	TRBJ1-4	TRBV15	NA	CATSRATGANEKLFF	TGTGCCACCAGCAGAGCGACAGGGGCAAATGAAAAACTGTTTTTT
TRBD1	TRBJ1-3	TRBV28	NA	CASSLDRVANTIYF	TGTGCCAGCAGCCTCGACAGGGTTGCAAACACCATATATTTT
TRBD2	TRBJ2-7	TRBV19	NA	CASDAGGSYEQYF	TGTGCCAGTGACGCGGGGGGCTCCTACGAGCAGTACTTC
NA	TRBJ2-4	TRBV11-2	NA	CASSLVGGLAKNIQYF	TGTGCCAGCAGCTTAGTCGGGGGACTAGCCAAAAACATTCAGTACTTC
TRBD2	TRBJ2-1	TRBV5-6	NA	CASSQAGRQFF	TGTGCCAGCAGCCAAGCGGGGAGACAGTTCTTC
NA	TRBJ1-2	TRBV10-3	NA	CAISDIGENGYTF	TGTGCCATCTCCGATATCGGAGAAAATGGCTACACCTTC
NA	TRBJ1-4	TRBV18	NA	CASSPRSTEKLFF	TGTGCCAGCTCACCACGGAGCACAGAAAAACTGTTTTTT
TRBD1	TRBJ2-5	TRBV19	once	CASSTRTGQVKETQYF	TGTGCCAGTAGTACAAGGACAGGTCAGGTGAAAGAGACCCAGTACTTC
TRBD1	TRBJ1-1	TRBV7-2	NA	CASRDRGRRTEAFF	TGTGCCAGCCGAGACAGGGGGCGCAGGACTGAAGCTTTCTTT
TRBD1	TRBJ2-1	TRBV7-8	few	CASSPSPGQGASGSYNEQFF	TGTGCCAGCAGCCCCAGCCCGGGACAGGGGGCCTCGGGCTCCTACAATGAGCAGTTCTTC
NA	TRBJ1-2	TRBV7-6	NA	CASSPSAPSKGANYGYTF	TGTGCCAGCAGTCCAAGCGCCCCTAGCAAGGGAGCTAACTATGGCTACACCTTC
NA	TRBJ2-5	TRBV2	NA	CASSPAGETQYF	TGTGCCAGCAGCCCCGCGGGAGAGACCCAGTACTTC
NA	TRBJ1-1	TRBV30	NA	CAWGHRRTEAFF	TGTGCCTGGGGCCACCGCAGAACTGAAGCTTTCTTT
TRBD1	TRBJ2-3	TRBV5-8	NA	CASSLTGTGSPTDTQYF	TGTGCCAGCAGCCTTACTGGGACAGGGAGTCCCACAGATACGCAGTATTTT
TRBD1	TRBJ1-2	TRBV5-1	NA	CASSSSPGTGDGYTF	TGCGCCAGCAGCTCGTCCCCCGGGACAGGGGATGGCTACACCTTC
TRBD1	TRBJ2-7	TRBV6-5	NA	CASRPDRAYYEQYF	TGTGCCAGCAGACCGGACAGGGCGTACTACGAGCAGTACTTC
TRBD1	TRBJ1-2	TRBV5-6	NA	CASRRPGQGFFSSGYTF	TGTGCCAGCAGGCGCCCGGGACAGGGCTTCTTTTCATCTGGCTACACCTTC
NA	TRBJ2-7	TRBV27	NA	CASRDTASYEQYF	TGTGCCAGCCGGGACACGGCCTCCTACGAGCAGTACTTC
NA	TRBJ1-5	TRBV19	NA	CASKTRQDSNQPQHF	TGTGCCAGTAAGACCCGACAGGATAGCAATCAGCCCCAGCATTTT
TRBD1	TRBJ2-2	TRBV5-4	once	CASSERQGVGTGELFF	TGTGCCAGCAGCGAAAGACAGGGGGTTGGCACCGGGGAGCTGTTTTTT
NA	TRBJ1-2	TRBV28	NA	CASSLALGDYGYTF	TGTGCCAGCAGTTTGGCCCTCGGGGACTATGGCTACACCTTC
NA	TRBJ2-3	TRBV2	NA	CASSDVRLDTQYF	TGTGCCAGCAGTGACGTCCGTTTAGATACGCAGTATTTT
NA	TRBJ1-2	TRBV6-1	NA	CASTEGGYPVYGYTF	TGTGCCAGCACTGAGGGAGGGTACCCCGTCTATGGCTACACCTTC
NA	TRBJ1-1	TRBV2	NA	CASSSGPQGNTEAFF	TGTGCCAGCAGTAGCGGGCCTCAGGGGAACACTGAAGCTTTCTTT
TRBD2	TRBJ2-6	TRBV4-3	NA	CASSQSGAATGANVLTF	TGCGCCAGCAGCCAAAGCGGGGCAGCTACTGGGGCCAACGTCCTGACTTTC
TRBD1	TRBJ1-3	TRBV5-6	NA	CASSLDRGNTIYF	TGTGCCAGCAGCTTGGACAGGGGGAACACCATATATTTT
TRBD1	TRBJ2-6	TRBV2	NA	CASSGTGALSGANVLTF	TGTGCCAGCTCCGGGACAGGGGCCCTCTCTGGGGCCAACGTCCTGACTTTC
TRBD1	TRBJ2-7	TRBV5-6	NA	CASSGRQGARDF	TGTGCCAGCAGCGGTCGACAGGGGGCGCGGGATTTC
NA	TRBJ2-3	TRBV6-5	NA	CASRRTPSTDTQYF	TGTGCCAGCAGGCGGACACCTAGCACAGATACGCAGTATTTT
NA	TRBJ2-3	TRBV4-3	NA	CASSGETQLSSRTDTQYF	TGCGCCAGCAGCGGGGAGACCCAACTAAGCTCGCGCACAGATACGCAGTATTTT
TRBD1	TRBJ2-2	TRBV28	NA	CANPGQGDTGELFF	TGTGCCAACCCGGGACAGGGGGACACCGGGGAGCTGTTTTTT
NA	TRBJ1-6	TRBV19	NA	CASSTRRGSPLHF	TGTGCCAGTAGTACCAGGAGGGGCTCACCCCTCCACTTT
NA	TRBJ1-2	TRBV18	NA	CASSPPADSNYGYTF	TGTGCCAGCTCACCACCGGCAGACAGTAACTATGGCTACACCTTC
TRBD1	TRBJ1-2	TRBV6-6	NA	CATVEEARGHGYTF	TGTGCCACCGTTGAAGAGGCCAGGGGGCATGGCTACACCTTC
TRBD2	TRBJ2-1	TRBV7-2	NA	CASSLAGLAAYNEQFF	TGTGCCAGCAGCTTAGCGGGACTAGCGGCGTACAATGAGCAGTTCTTC
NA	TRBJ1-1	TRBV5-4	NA	CASSPQGLDTEAFF	TGTGCCAGCAGCCCCCAGGGTTTGGACACTGAAGCTTTCTTT
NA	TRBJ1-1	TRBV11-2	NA	CASSFYQGQGEAFF	TGTGCCAGCAGCTTTTACCAGGGGCAGGGTGAAGCTTTCTTT
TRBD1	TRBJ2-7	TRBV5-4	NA	CASSLGQPDEQYF	TGTGCCAGCAGCCTGGGACAGCCAGACGAGCAGTACTTC
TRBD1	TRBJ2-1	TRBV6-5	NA	CASSSGGNEQFF	TGTGCCAGCAGTTCAGGGGGCAATGAGCAGTTCTTC
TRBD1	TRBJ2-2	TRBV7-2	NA	CASSNRDRALTGELFF	TGTGCCAGCAGCAACCGGGACAGGGCCCTCACCGGGGAGCTGTTTTTT
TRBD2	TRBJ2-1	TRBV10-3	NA	CAISESSGGPSYEQFF	TGTGCCATCAGTGAGTCAAGCGGGGGGCCGAGTTATGAGCAGTTCTTC
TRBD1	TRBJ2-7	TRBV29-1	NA	CSVEPPGQTRQYF	TGCAGCGTTGAACCTCCGGGACAGACGCGGCAGTACTTC
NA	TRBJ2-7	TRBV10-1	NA	CASSDGDPGREQYF	TGCGCCAGCAGTGACGGAGATCCGGGTCGCGAGCAGTACTTC
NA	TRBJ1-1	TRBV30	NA	CAWSVGVRTEAFF	TGTGCCTGGAGTGTAGGGGTAAGGACTGAAGCTTTCTTT
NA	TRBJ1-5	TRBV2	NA	CASSQQGNQPQHF	TGTGCCAGCAGTCAACAGGGTAATCAGCCCCAGCATTTT
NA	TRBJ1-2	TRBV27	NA	CASSLKPQGRGNGYTF	TGTGCCAGCAGTTTAAAGCCCCAGGGCCGTGGGAATGGCTACACCTTC
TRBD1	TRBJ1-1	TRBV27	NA	CATGRTGGASPNTEAFF	TGTGCCACCGGAAGAACAGGGGGCGCCAGCCCGAACACTGAAGCTTTCTTT
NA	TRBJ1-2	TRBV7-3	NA	CASRQSGVTGGYTF	TGTGCCAGCCGCCAATCTGGGGTAACGGGGGGCTACACCTTC
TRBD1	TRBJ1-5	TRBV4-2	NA	CASSQTATGNQPQHF	TGTGCCAGCAGCCAGACAGCGACAGGGAATCAGCCCCAGCATTTT
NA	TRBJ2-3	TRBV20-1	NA	CSAKSGDTQYF	TGCAGTGCTAAATCGGGGGATACGCAGTATTTT
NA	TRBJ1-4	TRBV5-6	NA	CASRSKAPGDNEKLFF	TGTGCCAGCAGATCGAAGGCACCAGGGGATAATGAAAAACTGTTTTTT
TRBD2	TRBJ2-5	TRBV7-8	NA	CASSLNSGGLETQYF	TGTGCCAGCAGCTTAAATAGCGGGGGGTTAGAGACCCAGTACTTC